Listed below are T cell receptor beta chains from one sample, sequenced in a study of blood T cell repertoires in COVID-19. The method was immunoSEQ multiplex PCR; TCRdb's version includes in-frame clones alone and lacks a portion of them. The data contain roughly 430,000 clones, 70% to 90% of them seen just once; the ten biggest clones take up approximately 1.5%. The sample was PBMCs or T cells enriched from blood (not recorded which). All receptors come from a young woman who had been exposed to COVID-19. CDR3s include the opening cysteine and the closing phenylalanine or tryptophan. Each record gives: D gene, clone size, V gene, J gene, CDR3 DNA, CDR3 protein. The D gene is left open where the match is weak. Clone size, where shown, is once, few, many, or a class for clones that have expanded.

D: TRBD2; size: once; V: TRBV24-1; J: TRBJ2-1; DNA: TGTGCCACCAGTGATACTAGCGGGAGAACCTACAATGAGCAGTTCTTC; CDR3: CATSDTSGRTYNEQFF
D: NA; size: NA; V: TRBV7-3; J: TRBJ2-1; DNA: TGTGCCAGCAGCCGCGGGACGACCAGTAATGAGCAGTTCTTC; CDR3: CASSRGTTSNEQFF
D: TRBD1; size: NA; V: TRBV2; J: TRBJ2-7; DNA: TGTGCCAGCAGCCAAAGACAGGGTTTCTCCTACGAGCAGTACTTC; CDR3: CASSQRQGFSYEQYF
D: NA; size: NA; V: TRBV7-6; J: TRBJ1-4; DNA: TGTGCCAGCAGCCTAACACAGGGCAAGCAAAATGAAAAACTGTTTTTT; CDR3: CASSLTQGKQNEKLFF
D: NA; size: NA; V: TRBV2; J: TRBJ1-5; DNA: TGTGCCACCAAGGGAATGGGGGACTCATATCAGCCCCAGCATTTT; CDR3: CATKGMGDSYQPQHF
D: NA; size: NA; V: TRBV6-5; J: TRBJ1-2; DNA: TGTGCCAGCAGTTACGGGCAGGTCGGAGGAAACTACACCTTC; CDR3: CASSYGQVGGNYTF
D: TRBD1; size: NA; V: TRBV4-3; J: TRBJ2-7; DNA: TGCGCCAGCAGCCAAGATCCGGACAGGGCGACCTACGAGCAGTACTTC; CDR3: CASSQDPDRATYEQYF
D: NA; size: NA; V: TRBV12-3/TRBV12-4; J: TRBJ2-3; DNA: TGTGCCAGCAGTGGACTGAGCACAGATACGCAGTATTTT; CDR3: CASSGLSTDTQYF
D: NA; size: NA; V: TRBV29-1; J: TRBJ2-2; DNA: TGCAGCGTTGTCCGGGGCACCGGGGAGCTGTTTTTT; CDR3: CSVVRGTGELFF
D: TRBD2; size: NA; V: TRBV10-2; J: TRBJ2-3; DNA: TGCGCCAGCAGTGAGTCCCGGACTAGCGGATCTAGCACAGATACGCAGTATTTT; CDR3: CASSESRTSGSSTDTQYF
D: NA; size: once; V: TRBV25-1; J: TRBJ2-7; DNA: TGTGCCAGCAGCCTCTCCTACGAGCAGTACTTC; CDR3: CASSLSYEQYF
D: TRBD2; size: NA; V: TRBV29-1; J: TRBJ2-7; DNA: TGCAGCGTTGATGGGGAGGGGTCCTACGAGCAGTACTTC; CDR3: CSVDGEGSYEQYF
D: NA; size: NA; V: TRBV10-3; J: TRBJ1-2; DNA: TGTGCCATCAGTGAGTTAGAAGCTCCCTACGATGGCTACACCTTC; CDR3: CAISELEAPYDGYTF
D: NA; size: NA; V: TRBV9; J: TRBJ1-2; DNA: TGTGCCAGCAGCGTAGAGGCGCGAGGAGACTATGGCTACACCTTC; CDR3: CASSVEARGDYGYTF
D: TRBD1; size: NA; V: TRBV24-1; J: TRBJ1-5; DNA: TGTGCCACCAGTGAAACAGGGGTTAGTCAGCCCCAGCATTTT; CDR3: CATSETGVSQPQHF
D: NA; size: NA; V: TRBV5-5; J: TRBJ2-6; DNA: TGTGCCAGCAGCTTAACCCCAGGGGCTGGGGCCAACGTCCTGACTTTC; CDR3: CASSLTPGAGANVLTF
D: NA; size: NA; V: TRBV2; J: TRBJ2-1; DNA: TGTGCCAGCAGTTCCAGGGTGGCCCCTTACAATGAGCAGTTCTTC; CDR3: CASSSRVAPYNEQFF
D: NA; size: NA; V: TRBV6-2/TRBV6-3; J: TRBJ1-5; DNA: TGTGCCAGCAGTTACTCTGAGAATCAGCCCCAGCATTTT; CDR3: CASSYSENQPQHF
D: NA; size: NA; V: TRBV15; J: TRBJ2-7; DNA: TGTGCCACCAGCAGAACCGACTCGAGAAACTCCTACGAGCAGTACTTC; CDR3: CATSRTDSRNSYEQYF
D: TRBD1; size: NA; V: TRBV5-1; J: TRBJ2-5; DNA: TGCGCCAGCAGCCTGGGACAGCAAGAGACCCAGTACTTC; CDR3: CASSLGQQETQYF
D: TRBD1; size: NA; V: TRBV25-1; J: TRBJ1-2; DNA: TGTGCCAGCAGCTCCCCCCGGACAGGGGCCCCCCGCTACACCTTC; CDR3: CASSSPRTGAPRYTF
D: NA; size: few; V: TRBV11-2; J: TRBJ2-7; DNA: TGTGCCAGCAGCCATCCCCTGGCGGGATCAAACTACGAGCAGTACTTC; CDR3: CASSHPLAGSNYEQYF
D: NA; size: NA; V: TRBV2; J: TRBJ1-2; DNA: TGTGCCAGCACACGGGACAAGCTATATGGCTACACCTTC; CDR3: CASTRDKLYGYTF
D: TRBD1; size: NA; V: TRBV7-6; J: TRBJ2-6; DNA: TGTGCCAGCAGCTTAGCTCGGACAGGGGTGCACCCTGGGGCCAACGTCCTGACTTTC; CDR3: CASSLARTGVHPGANVLTF
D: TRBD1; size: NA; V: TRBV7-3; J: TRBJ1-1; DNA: TGTGCCAGCAGCAAACCCGGGACAGGGGGCGAGGCTGAAGCTTTCTTT; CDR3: CASSKPGTGGEAEAFF
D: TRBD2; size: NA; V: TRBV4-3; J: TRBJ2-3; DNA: TGCGCCAGCAGCCAAGATGCCCTGGGGGCGCTAGCGGGGGGTAGCACAGATACGCAGTATTTT; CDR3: CASSQDALGALAGGSTDTQYF
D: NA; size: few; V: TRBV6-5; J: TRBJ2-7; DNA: TGTGCCAGCAGGGAGGAGCCCCTTACCCCGTCCGAGCAGTACTTC; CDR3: CASREEPLTPSEQYF
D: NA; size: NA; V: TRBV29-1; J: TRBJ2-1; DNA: TGCAGCGTATGCCTTCCGGCGGGCCTTTCCTACAATGAGCAGTTCTTC; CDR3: CSVCLPAGLSYNEQFF
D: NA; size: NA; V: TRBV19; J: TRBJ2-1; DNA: TGTGCCAGTAGTATGCAGGTCCACAGCTCCTACAATGAGCAGTTCTTC; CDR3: CASSMQVHSSYNEQFF
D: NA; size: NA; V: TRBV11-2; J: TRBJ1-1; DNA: TGTGCCAGCAGCTTAACTAGCTTGGAAGCTTTCTTT; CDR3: CASSLTSLEAFF
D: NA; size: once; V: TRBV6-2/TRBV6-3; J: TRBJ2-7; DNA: TGTGCCAGCAGTGAGGACAGCGTCTCCTACGAGCAGTACTTC; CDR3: CASSEDSVSYEQYF
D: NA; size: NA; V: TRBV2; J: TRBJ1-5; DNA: TGTGCCAGCGATTGGCGGGGCGGCTCGAGCAATCAGCCCCAGCATTTT; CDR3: CASDWRGGSSNQPQHF
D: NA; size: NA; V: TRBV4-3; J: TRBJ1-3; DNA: TGCGCCAGCAGCCAAGCCCGGGGGGCGACTAGTGGAAACACCATATATTTT; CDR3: CASSQARGATSGNTIYF
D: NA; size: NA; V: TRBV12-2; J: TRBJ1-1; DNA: TGTGCAAGTCGCCCTTTCAATCCACGGTTTAACACTGAAGCTTTCTTT; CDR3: CASRPFNPRFNTEAFF
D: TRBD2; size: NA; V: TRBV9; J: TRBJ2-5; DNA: TGTGCCAGCAGCGTGCGCCAGGGGGGAACCGGGACTAGCGGGCGCCAAGAGACCCAGTACTTC; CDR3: CASSVRQGGTGTSGRQETQYF
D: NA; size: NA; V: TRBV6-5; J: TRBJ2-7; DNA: TGTGCCAGCAGCCGGGACTCCACCTACGAGCAGTACTTC; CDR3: CASSRDSTYEQYF
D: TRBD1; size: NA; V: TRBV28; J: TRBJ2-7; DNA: TGTGCCAGCAGTACTCAGGGGGCGTCTTACGAGCAGTACTTC; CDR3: CASSTQGASYEQYF
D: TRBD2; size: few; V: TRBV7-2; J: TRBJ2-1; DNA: TGTGCCAGCAGCTTAGTTCTAGCGGGGCCCTCCAATGAGCAGTTCTTC; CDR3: CASSLVLAGPSNEQFF
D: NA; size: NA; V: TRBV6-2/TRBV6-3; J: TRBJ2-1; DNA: TGTGCCAGCAGTTGGAGAAACAATGAGCAGTTCTTC; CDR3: CASSWRNNEQFF
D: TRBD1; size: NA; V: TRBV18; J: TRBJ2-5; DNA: TGTGCCAGCTCACCAGGGACAGTGGAGACCCAGTACTTC; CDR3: CASSPGTVETQYF
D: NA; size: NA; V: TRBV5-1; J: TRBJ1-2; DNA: TGCGCCAGCAGTTCAGGGTGGGCCCAGTATGGCTACACCTTC; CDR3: CASSSGWAQYGYTF
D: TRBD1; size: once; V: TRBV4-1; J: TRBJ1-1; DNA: TGCGCCAGCAGCCAAGTAGTGGGACAGGGAAACACTGAAGCTTTCTTT; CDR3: CASSQVVGQGNTEAFF
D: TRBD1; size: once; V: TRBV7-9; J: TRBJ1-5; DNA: TGTGCCAGCAGCCAAGGGGGCCAGCCCCAGCATTTT; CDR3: CASSQGGQPQHF
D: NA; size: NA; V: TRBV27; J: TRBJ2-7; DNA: TGTGCCAGCAGGGGAGTGGACAGCGTCGAGCAGTACTTC; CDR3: CASRGVDSVEQYF
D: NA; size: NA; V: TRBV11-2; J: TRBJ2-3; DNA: TGTGCCAGCAGCCGACAGCTAAGCACAGATACGCAGTATTTT; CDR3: CASSRQLSTDTQYF
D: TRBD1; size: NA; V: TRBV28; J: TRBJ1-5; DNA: TGTGCCAGCAGTTTATACCTGCCCGGGACAGGGGAGAGCAATCAGCCCCAGCATTTT; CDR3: CASSLYLPGTGESNQPQHF
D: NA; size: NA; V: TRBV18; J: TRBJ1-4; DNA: TGTGCCAGCTTTTCCGGGGGACCTGAAAAACTGTTTTTT; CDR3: CASFSGGPEKLFF
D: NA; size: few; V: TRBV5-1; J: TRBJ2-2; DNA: TGCGCCAGCAGCTATGGGCCGACAGGCCGGGAGCTGTTTTTT; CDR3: CASSYGPTGRELFF
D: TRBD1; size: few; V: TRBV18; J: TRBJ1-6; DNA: TGTGCCAGCTCACTGGACAGGGGTACACCCCTCCACTTT; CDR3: CASSLDRGTPLHF
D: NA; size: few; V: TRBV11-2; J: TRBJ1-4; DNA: TGTGCCAGCAGCTTCGGGGGGCGGTGGGAAAAACTGTTTTTT; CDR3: CASSFGGRWEKLFF
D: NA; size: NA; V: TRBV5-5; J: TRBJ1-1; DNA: TGTGCCAGCAGCACCCCCACAGACACGAACACTGAAGCTTTCTTT; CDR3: CASSTPTDTNTEAFF
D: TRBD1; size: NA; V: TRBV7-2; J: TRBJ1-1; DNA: TGTGCCAGCAGTTGGTCGGGGACAGGAGGGACTGAAGCTTTCTTT; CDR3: CASSWSGTGGTEAFF
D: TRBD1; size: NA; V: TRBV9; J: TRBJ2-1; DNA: TGTGCCAGCAGCGTAGATACAGGGGGCGCTGAGCAGTTCTTC; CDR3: CASSVDTGGAEQFF
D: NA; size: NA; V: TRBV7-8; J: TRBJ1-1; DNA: TGTGCCAGCAGCCTCTCGACAGAAGCTTTCTTT; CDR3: CASSLSTEAFF
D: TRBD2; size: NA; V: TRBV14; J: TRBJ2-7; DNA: TGTGCCAGCAGCCAAGGGGCGGGAGGGTTCTCCTACGAGCAGTACTTC; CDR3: CASSQGAGGFSYEQYF